This is a list of T cell receptor beta chains from one sample in a study of shared clonotypes between healthy human individuals. Only in-frame clones appear in the TCRdb table, and some are missing; sequencing was by immunoSEQ multiplex PCR. In the table there are more than 900,000 clones, approximately 80% of which are singletons. The specimen was memory CD4+ T cells from PBMCs. These receptors all stem from a man aged 18 to 29 in good health. Some clones in this sample may be carry-over from other donors' samples. Each CDR3 is given with its conserved first and last residue. The D gene is left open where the match is weak. Clone size is given for some rows only: seen once, a few or many times, or a class if the clone is expanded.

CDR3nt	CDR3aa	d_gene	v_gene	j_gene	abundance
TGTGCCAGCAGTTACTCGGGACAGGGGGTCAATGAGCAGTTCTTC	CASSYSGQGVNEQFF	TRBD1	TRBV6-5	TRBJ2-1	.
TGTGCCAGCACCACACTGGGGGAAAAACTGTTTTTT	CASTTLGEKLFF	.	TRBV28	TRBJ1-4	.
TGTGCCAGCAGCTTAGTAGCCGCCGGGGAGCTGTTTTTT	CASSLVAAGELFF	.	TRBV7-6	TRBJ2-2	.
TGTGCCATCAGTGGGGGGGCGGGCGGCAGCTACACCTTC	CAISGGAGGSYTF	.	TRBV10-3	TRBJ1-2	.
TGTGCCAGCAGCTTGTACTCCAGCGGGAGGGCCGGGGAGCAGTTCTTC	CASSLYSSGRAGEQFF	TRBD2	TRBV5-4	TRBJ2-1	once
TGTGCCAGCAGCCAAGCCCCTCCAAGACAGACTCAAGAGACCCAGTACTTC	CASSQAPPRQTQETQYF	.	TRBV4-2	TRBJ2-5	.
TGTGCCAGCAGTAGGACAGGGAACTATGGCTACACCTTC	CASSRTGNYGYTF	TRBD1	TRBV6-5	TRBJ1-2	.
TGTGCCAGCAGTTACGGGAGCCACAATGAGCAGTTCTTC	CASSYGSHNEQFF	.	TRBV6-6	TRBJ2-1	.
TGTGCCAGCAGCTCTGGACTAGCGTCCCGCCGAATCCAAGAGACCCAGTACTTC	CASSSGLASRRIQETQYF	TRBD2	TRBV7-8	TRBJ2-5	many
TGTGCCAGCAGCCAATATTCAGCTAATGAAAAACTGTTTTTT	CASSQYSANEKLFF	.	TRBV16	TRBJ1-4	.
TGCGCCAGCAGCTTGGCCCCGACAGGGAAAGAGACCCAGTACTTC	CASSLAPTGKETQYF	TRBD1	TRBV5-1	TRBJ2-5	.
TGTGCCAGCAGCCTGGGACCGAGCTCTGGAAACACCATATATTTT	CASSLGPSSGNTIYF	.	TRBV7-3	TRBJ1-3	.
TGTGCCAGCACCTTGGACAGGGCTTATAGCAATCAGCCCCAGCATTTT	CASTLDRAYSNQPQHF	TRBD1	TRBV6-6	TRBJ1-5	.
TGTGCCTGGAGCCTTGTAGTAGGGCAGACGCCCCAGCATTTT	CAWSLVVGQTPQHF	.	TRBV30	TRBJ1-5	.